One sample yielded the 9 T cell receptor beta chains listed below, sequenced in a study of blood T cells in healthy people across ages. Alongside a J-beta primer mix, a sample-barcoded 5' primer served in a second PCR lasting roughly 6 to 11 cycles. TCRdb redid the calling of the 5' RACE reads with MiXCR, one entry per CDR3 protein. This sample yields about 1.5 million distinct CDR3 sequences, of which under 55% are seen a single time; 4% belongs to the top ten. Sequencing input: blood. These receptors were collected from a woman between 18 and 30 years old in good health.

The V call is TRBV19, the J call TRBJ1-1; 10 bases line up with TRBD1. This CDR3 has 14 residues. The trim removed 5 bases at V and 4 bases at J, leaving 4 bases unmatched. CDR1 is LNHDA, CDR2 SQIVND, per germline (reference sequence). The CDR3 sequence: CASSVDRGGTEAFF. The CDR3 bases are TGTGCCAGTAGTGTGGACAGGGGGGGCACTGAAGCTTTCTTT.

This clonotype was found a few times. The V and J genes are TRBV6-5 and TRBJ2-3; D is undetermined. CDR3 length equals 12 residues. V dropped 2 bases and J dropped 7 bases, with 7 bases sitting between them. Germline V gene sequence: CDR1 MNHEY, CDR2 SVGAGI. Written as DNA, the CDR3 is TGTGCCAGCAGTTACGACTGGAATACGCAGTATTTT. Its protein is CASSYDWNTQYF.

The chain links TRBV7-2 to TRBJ2-2, with TRBD2 identical over 13 bases. After removal of 7 bases from V and 7 bases from J, the junction contained 9 bases not matched to a gene. This CDR3 has 16 amino acids. The V gene's germline CDR1 is SGHTA and CDR2 FQGNSA. The CDR3 region has the DNA TGTGCCAGCAACCTGGGACTAGCGGGGTCTGTCGGGGAGCTGTTTTTT. Protein sequence: CASNLGLAGSVGELFF.

This clonotype appeared a single time. The chain couples TRBV6-2 or TRBV6-3 to TRBJ2-1; D is undetermined. The CDR3 covers 12 residues. V dropped 10 bases and J dropped 0 bases, with 7 bases sitting between them. Germline values: CDR1 MNHEY, CDR2 SVGEGT. Here the CDR3 reads CAIKGSYNEQFF. In nucleotides, the CDR3 is TGTGCCATCAAGGGCTCCTACAATGAGCAGTTCTTC.

The chain uses TRBV3-1 and TRBJ2-5; D may be TRBD1 or TRBD2 (6 bases each). Germline loops: CDR1 LGHDT, CDR2 YNNKEL (reference sequence). This CDR3 has 14 residues. Trimming stripped 3 bases from V and 5 bases from J, with 13 bases between. The CDR3 DNA reads as TGTGCCAGCAGCCAGACACAAGGGGGGGAGACCCAGTACTTC. Protein: CASSQTQGGETQYF.

V is TRBV7-3 and J is TRBJ1-1, with D unresolved. The CDR3 has 13 amino acids. The germline V and J ends were trimmed by 5 bases and 6 bases, with 13 bases remaining between them. Germline CDR1 is SGHTA and CDR2 is FQGTGA. The CDR3 bases are TGTGCCAGCAGCGCGCACCTTGGGGCTGAAGCTTTCTTT. This codes for CASSAHLGAEAFF.

The chain links TRBV20-1 to TRBJ2-7; TRBD2 aligns across 8 bases. Germline V lookup: CDR1 DFQATT, CDR2 SNEGSKA (reference sequence). J lost 2 bases, V lost 0 bases, and 3 bases had no gene match. CDR3 length: 14 amino acids. The CDR3 loop reads CSARDGGVPYEQYF. Here the CDR3 DNA reads TGCAGTGCTAGAGACGGGGGGGTCCCCTACGAGCAGTACTTC.

This clonotype was detected only a few times. The V call is TRBV6-2 or TRBV6-3, the J call TRBJ2-1; D remains ambiguous. V gave up 5 bases and J gave up 4 bases, with 6 bases separating them. CDR3 length: 12 amino acids. CDR1 and CDR2 from the germline V gene are MNHEY and SVGEGT. DNA for the CDR3: TGTGCCAGCAGTGCTCGGTACAATGAGCAGTTCTTC. Amino acids: CASSARYNEQFF.

CDR3 nucleotide sequence: TGCGCCAGCAGCTCCGGACAGGCCATCACCGGGGAGCTGTTTTTT. Translated, it gives CASSSGQAITGELFF. The rearrangement joins TRBV5-1 to TRBJ2-2, with TRBD1 matching over 7 bases. The CDR3 runs 15 residues. V gave up 3 bases and J gave up 4 bases; unmatched junction bases: 6. Germline V CDR1 and CDR2: SGHRS, YFSETQ. Variable domain in full (rest from reference TRBV5-1 and TRBJ2-2): KAGVTQTPRYLIKTRGQQVTLSCSPISGHRSVSWYQQTPGQGLQFLFEYFSETQRNKGNFPGRFSGRQFSNSRSEMNVSTLELGDSALYLCASSSGQAITGELFFGEGSRLTVL.